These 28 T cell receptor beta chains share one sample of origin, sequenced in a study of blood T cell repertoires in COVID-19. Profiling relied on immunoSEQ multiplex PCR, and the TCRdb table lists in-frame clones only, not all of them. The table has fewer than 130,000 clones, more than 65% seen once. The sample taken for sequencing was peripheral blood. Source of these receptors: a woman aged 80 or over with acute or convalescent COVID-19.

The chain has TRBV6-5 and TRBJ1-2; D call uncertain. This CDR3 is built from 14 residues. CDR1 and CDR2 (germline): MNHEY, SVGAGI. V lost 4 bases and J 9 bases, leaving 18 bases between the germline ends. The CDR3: CASSSSNLDTSYTF. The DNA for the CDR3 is TGTGCCAGCAGTTCTTCAAATCTCGACACCAGCTACACCTTC.

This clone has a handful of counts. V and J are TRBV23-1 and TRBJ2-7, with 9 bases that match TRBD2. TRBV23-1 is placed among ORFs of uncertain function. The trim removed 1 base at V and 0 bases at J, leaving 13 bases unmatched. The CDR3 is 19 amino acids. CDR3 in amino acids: CASSQFGSSGGPSSYEQYF. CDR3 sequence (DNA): TGCGCCAGCAGTCAATTTGGGAGTAGCGGGGGTCCTAGCTCCTACGAGCAGTACTTC.

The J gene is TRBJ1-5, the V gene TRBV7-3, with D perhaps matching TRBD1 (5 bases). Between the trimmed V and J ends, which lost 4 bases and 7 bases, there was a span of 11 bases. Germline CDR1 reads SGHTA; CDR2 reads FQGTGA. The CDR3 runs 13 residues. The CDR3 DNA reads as TGTGCCAGCAGCTGGGGGGAGGGGCAGCCCCAGCATTTT. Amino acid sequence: CASSWGEGQPQHF.

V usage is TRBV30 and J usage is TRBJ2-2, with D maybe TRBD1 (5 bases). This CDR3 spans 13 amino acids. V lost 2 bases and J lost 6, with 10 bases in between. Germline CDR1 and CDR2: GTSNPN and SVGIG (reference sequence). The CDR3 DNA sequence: TGTGCCTGGAGTTCGACAGCGTCCGGGGAGCTGTTTTTT. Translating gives CAWSSTASGELFF.

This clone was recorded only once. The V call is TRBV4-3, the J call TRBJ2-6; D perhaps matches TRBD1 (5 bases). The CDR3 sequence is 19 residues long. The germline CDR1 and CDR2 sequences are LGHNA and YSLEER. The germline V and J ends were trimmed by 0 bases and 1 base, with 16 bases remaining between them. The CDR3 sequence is CASSQDNARAVSGANVLTF. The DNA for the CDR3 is TGCGCCAGCAGCCAAGATAACGCCAGGGCGGTATCTGGGGCCAACGTCCTGACTTTC.

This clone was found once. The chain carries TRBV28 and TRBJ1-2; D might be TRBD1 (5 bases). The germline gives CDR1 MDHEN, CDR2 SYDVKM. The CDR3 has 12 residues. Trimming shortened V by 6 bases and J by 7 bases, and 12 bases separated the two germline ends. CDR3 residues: CASSPPRGGYTF. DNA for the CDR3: TGTGCCAGCAGCCCCCCAAGGGGTGGCTACACCTTC.

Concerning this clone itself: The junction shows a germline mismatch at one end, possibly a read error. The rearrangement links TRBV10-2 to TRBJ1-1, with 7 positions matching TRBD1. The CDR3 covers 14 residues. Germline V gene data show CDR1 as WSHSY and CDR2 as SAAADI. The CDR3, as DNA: TGCGCCAGCAGGGAGTGGGACAGACGGACTGAAGCTTTCTTT. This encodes CASREWDRRTEAFF.

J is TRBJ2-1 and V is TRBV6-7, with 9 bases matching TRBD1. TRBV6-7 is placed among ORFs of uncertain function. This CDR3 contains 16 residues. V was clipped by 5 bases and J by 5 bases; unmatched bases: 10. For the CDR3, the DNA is TGTGCCAGCAGTAAGGAACAGGGGGCGAAGAACAATGAGCAGTTCTTC. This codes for CASSKEQGAKNNEQFF.

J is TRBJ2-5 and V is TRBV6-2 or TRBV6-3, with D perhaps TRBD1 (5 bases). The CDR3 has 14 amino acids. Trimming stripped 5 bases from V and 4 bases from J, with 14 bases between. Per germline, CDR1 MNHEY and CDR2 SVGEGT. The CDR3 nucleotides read TGTGCCAGCAGTCCCCAGGGATTCCCAGAGACCCAGTACTTC. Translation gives CASSPQGFPETQYF.

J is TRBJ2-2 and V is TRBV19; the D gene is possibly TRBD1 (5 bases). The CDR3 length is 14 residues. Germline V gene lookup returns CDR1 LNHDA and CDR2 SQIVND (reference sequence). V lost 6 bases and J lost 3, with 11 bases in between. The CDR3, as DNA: TGTGCCAGTAGGGTCCAGGGATACACCGGGGAGCTGTTTTTT. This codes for CASRVQGYTGELFF.

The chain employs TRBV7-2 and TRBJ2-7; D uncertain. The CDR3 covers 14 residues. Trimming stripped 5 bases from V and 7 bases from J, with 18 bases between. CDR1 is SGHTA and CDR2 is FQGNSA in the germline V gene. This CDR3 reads CASSPSVSVREQYF. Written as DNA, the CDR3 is TGTGCCAGCAGCCCTTCGGTCAGCGTTCGGGAGCAGTACTTC. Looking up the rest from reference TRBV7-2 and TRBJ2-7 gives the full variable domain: GAGVSQSPSNKVTEKGKDVELRCDPISGHTALYWYRQSLGQGLEFLIYFQGNSAPDKSGLPSDRFSAERTGGSVSTLTIQRTQQEDSAVYLCASSPSVSVREQYFGPGTRLTVT.

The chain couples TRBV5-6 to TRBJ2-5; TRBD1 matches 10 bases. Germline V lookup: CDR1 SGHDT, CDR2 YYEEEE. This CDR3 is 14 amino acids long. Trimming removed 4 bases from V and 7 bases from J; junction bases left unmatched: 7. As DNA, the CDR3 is TGTGCCAGCAGCCCCGGACAGGGGGAAGGGACCCAGTACTTC. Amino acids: CASSPGQGEGTQYF. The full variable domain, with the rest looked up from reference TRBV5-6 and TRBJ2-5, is DAGVTQSPTHLIKTRGQQVTLRCSPKSGHDTVSWYQQALGQGPQFIFQYYEEEERQRGNFPDRFSGHQFPNYSSELNVNALLLGDSALYLCASSPGQGEGTQYFGPGTRLLVL.

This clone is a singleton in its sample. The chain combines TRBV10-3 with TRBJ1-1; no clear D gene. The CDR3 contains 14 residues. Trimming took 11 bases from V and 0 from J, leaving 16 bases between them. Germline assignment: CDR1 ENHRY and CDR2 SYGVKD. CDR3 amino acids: CAVRAGSMNTEAFF. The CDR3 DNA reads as TGTGCCGTCCGGGCGGGGTCCATGAACACTGAAGCTTTCTTT.

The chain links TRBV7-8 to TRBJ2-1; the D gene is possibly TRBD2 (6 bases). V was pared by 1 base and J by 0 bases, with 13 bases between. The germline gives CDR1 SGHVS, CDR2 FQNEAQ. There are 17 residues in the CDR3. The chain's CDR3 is CASSLEVGGSSYNEQFF. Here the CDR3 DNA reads TGTGCCAGCAGCTTAGAGGTCGGAGGGAGCTCCTACAATGAGCAGTTCTTC.

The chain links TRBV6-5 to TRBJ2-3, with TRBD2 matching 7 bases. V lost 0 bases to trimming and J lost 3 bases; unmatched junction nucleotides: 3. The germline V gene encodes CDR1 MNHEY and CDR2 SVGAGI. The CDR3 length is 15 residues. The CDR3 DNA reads TGTGCCAGCAGTTACTCAGGGAGGGAGACAGATACGCAGTATTTT. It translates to CASSYSGRETDTQYF.

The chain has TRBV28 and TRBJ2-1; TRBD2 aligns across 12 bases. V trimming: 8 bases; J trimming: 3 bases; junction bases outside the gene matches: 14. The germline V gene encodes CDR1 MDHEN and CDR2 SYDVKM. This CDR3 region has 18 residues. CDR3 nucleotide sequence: TGTGCCAGCCCCACGCGGGACTGGACTAGCGGGGTCTACAATGAGCAGTTCTTC. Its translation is CASPTRDWTSGVYNEQFF.

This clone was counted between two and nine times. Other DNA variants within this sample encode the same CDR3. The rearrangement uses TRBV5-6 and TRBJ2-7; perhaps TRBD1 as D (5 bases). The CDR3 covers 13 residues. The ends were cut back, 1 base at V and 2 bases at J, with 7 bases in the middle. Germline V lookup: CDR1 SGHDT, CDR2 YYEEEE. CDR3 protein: CASSLRRAYEQYF. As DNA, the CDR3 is TGTGCCAGCAGCTTGCGCAGGGCCTACGAGCAGTACTTC.

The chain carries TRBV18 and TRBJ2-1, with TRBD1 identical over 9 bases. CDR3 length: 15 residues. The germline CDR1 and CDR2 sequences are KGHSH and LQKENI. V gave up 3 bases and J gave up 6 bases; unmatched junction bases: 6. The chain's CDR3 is CASSPSGTGINEQFF. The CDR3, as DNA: TGTGCCAGCTCACCCTCCGGGACAGGGATCAATGAGCAGTTCTTC.

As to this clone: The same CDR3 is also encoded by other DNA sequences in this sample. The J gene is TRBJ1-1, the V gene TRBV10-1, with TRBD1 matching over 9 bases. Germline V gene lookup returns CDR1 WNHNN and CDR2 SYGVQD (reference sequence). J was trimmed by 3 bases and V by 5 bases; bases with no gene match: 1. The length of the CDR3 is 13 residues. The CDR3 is CASSRQGDTEAFF. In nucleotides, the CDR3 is TGCGCCAGCAGTAGACAGGGGGACACTGAAGCTTTCTTT.

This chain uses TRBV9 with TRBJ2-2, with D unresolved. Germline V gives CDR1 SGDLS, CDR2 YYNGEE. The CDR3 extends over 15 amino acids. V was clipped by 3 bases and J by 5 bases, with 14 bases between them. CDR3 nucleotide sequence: TGTGCCAGCAGCGCCAAGAGCAGAGGTACCGGGGAGCTGTTTTTT. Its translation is CASSAKSRGTGELFF.

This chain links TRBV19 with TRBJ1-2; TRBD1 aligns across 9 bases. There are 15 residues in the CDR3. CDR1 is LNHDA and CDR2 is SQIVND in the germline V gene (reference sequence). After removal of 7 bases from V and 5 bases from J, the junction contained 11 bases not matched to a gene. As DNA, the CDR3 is TGTGCCAGTATACAGGGGGCGAATCTCCAATATGGCTACACCTTC. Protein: CASIQGANLQYGYTF.

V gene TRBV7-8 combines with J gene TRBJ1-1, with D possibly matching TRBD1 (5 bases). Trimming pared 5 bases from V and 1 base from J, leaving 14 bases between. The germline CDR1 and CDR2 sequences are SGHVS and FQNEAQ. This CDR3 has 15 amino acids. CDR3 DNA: TGTGCCAGCAGCCCACTGGCGGGGGAGAACACTGAAGCTTTCTTT. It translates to CASSPLAGENTEAFF.

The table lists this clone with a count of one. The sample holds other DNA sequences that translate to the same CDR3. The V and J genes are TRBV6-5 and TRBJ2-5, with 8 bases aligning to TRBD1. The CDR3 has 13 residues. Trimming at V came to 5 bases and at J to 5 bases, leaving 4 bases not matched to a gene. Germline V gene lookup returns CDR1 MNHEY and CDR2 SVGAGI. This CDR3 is CASSRDRGETQYF. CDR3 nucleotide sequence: TGTGCCAGCAGTCGAGACAGGGGCGAGACCCAGTACTTC.

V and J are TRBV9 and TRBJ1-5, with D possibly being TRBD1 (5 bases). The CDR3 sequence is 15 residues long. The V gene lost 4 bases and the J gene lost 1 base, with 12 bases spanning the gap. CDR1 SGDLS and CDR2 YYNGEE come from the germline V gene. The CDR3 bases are TGTGCCAGCAGCACCAGCGGGGACAGCAATCAGCCCCAGCATTTT. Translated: CASSTSGDSNQPQHF.

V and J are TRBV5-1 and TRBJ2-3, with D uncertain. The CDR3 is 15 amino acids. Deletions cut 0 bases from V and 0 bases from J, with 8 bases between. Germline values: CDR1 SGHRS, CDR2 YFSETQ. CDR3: CASSLEQISTDTQYF. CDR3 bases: TGCGCCAGCAGCTTGGAACAGATCAGCACAGATACGCAGTATTTT.

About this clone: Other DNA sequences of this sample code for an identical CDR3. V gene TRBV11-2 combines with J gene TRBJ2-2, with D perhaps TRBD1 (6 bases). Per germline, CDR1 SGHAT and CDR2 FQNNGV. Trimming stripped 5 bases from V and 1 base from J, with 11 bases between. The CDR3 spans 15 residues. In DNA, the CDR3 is TGTGCCAGCAGCCCACAGGGTCGGAACACCGGGGAGCTGTTTTTT. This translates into CASSPQGRNTGELFF.

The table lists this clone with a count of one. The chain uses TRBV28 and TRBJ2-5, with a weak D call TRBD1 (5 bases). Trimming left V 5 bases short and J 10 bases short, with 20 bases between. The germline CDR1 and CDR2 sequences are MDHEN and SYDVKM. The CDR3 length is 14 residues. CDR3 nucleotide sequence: TGTGCCAGCAGTGGCCAGGGCCACGTTGGCGGCCAGTACTTC. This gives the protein CASSGQGHVGGQYF.

CDR3 loop: CASSPRLAEETQYF. CDR3 sequence (DNA): TGTGCCAGCAGCCCGAGACTAGCGGAAGAGACCCAGTACTTC. The genes are TRBV7-2 and TRBJ2-5; 9 bases are a match to TRBD2. There are 14 residues in the CDR3. Germline CDR1 and CDR2: SGHTA and FQGNSA. Trimming removed 5 bases from V and 3 bases from J; junction bases left unmatched: 4. Based on the CDR3 plus reference TRBV7-2 and TRBJ2-5, the full variable domain is GAGVSQSPSNKVTEKGKDVELRCDPISGHTALYWYRQSLGQGLEFLIYFQGNSAPDKSGLPSDRFSAERTGGSVSTLTIQRTQQEDSAVYLCASSPRLAEETQYFGPGTRLLVL.